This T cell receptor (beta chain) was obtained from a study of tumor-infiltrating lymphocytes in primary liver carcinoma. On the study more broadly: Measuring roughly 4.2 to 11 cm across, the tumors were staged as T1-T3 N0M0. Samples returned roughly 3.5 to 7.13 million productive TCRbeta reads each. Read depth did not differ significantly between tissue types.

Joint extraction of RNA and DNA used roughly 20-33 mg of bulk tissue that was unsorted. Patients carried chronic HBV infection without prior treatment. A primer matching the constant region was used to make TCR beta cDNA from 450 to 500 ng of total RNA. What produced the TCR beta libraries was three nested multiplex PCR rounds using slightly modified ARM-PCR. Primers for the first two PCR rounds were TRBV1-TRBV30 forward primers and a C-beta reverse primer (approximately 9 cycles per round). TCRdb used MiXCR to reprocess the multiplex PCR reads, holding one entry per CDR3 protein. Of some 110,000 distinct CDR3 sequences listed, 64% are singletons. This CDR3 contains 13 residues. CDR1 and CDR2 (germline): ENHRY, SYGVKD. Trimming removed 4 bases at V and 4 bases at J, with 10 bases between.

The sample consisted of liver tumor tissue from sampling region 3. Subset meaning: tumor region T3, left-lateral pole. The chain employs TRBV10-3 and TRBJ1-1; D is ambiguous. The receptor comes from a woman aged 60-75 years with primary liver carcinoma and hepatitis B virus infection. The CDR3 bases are TGTGCCATCAGTGGGCAGGCGAGCACTGAAGCTTTCTTT. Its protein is CAISGQASTEAFF.